This T cell receptor (beta chain) was sequenced during a study of CD8+ T cells in alopecia areata. RNA was extracted and reverse transcribed into cDNA as the sequencing template. Sequenced by immunoSEQ multiplex PCR; TCRdb stores in-frame clones only, minus some. The sample lists over 150,000 clones, roughly 60% occurring once. This CDR3 has 11 residues. Germline V lookup: CDR1 LNHNV, CDR2 YYDKDF (reference sequence). V lost 9 bases and J lost 4, with 8 bases in between. Those with alopecia areata gave lesional scalp punch biopsies and peripheral blood. The specimen was CD4+ T cells sorted from blood, collected at week 0. This TCR derives from a human donor with alopecia areata. The chain employs TRBV15 and TRBJ2-3; possibly TRBD2 for D (5 bases). CDR3 coding DNA: TGTGCCACATCGAGGGCAGATACGCAGTATTTT. The encoded protein is CATSRADTQYF.